This entry features one TCR beta chain sequence. Its antigen is undetermined. Brentuximab vedotin exposure varied, and every patient relapsed after autologous stem cell transplantation. Classification of best responses gave complete response, partial response or progressive disease. TCRdb's copy holds only in-frame clones and misses some; the assay was immunoSEQ multiplex PCR. The sample holds 35,000 to 45,000 clones, approximately 72% seen once. V gave up 6 bases and J gave up 8 bases; unmatched junction bases: 18. The CDR3 covers 18 residues. Germline V gene data show CDR1 as SEHNR and CDR2 as FQNEAQ (reference sequence). The data originate from a study of PD-1 blockade in classical Hodgkin lymphoma. Study results and limitations: While CD8+ TCR diversity did not rise significantly by C4D1, CD4+ TCR diversity did.

The sequenced sample was peripheral blood mononuclear cells (PBMCs), obtained before the second cycle of nivolumab. This TCR came from a human donor with classical Hodgkin lymphoma. The chain links TRBV7-9 to TRBJ1-4; 10 nucleotides agree with TRBD1. DNA for the CDR3: TGTGCCAGCAGGCCAGACCGGGACAGGGGAACGGTTGGGGAAAAACTGTTTTTT. Its protein is CASRPDRDRGTVGEKLFF.